The clone carrying this TCR beta chain came up many times. Trimming at V came to 4 bases and at J to 4 bases, leaving 5 bases not matched to a gene. CDR3 length: 14 amino acids. Germline V gene lookup returns CDR1 SGHRS and CDR2 YFSETQ. For TCRbeta, the library was prepared with unique molecular identifiers. MiXCR, applied by TCRdb to the PCR reads, yields one record per CDR3 protein. The table includes about 240,000 distinct CDR3 sequences, about 26% detected once. This entry comes from a study of T-cell reconstitution after alpha-beta-depleted transplantation in children. The specimen was PBMCs, collected before TCRalphabeta/CD19-depleted stem cell transplant. The V gene is TRBV5-1, the J gene TRBJ2-1; 7 nucleotides match TRBD1. The TCR sequence derives from a girl aged 2 to 9 with Fanconi anemia, due to receive a stem cell transplant. Written as DNA, the CDR3 is TGCGCCAGCAGCCCTAGGGGGCTATACAATGAGCAGTTCTTC. Translated, it gives CASSPRGLYNEQFF. Full variable domain (rest looked up from reference TRBV5-1 and TRBJ2-1): KAGVTQTPRYLIKTRGQQVTLSCSPISGHRSVSWYQQTPGQGLQFLFEYFSETQRNKGNFPGRFSGRQFSNSRSEMNVSTLELGDSALYLCASSPRGLYNEQFFGPGTRLTVL.